This TCR beta chain appears in the sequencing data of a study of blood T cell repertoires in COVID-19. The repertoire was sequenced with immunoSEQ multiplex PCR; TCRdb's copy has only in-frame clones and lacks some. The sample holds 150,000 to 200,000 clones, roughly 82% seen once. Seattle cases were enrolled at active infection and followed longitudinally. Per the germline V gene, CDR1 is SGHTS and CDR2 is YDEGEE. Trimming shortened V by 0 bases and J by 7 bases, and 11 bases separated the two germline ends. The CDR3 extends over 14 amino acids. The source is an older woman with COVID-19, enrolled during active disease. Material: peripheral blood. The genes are TRBV5-8 and TRBJ2-1; D may be TRBD2 (7 bases). The CDR3 protein is CASSLVGGRNEQFF. For the CDR3, the DNA is TGTGCCAGCAGCTTGGTCGGGGGGCGTAATGAGCAGTTCTTC. The full variable domain, with the rest looked up from reference TRBV5-8 and TRBJ2-1, is EAGVTQSPTHLIKTRGQQATLRCSPISGHTSVYWYQQALGLGLQFLLWYDEGEERNRGNFPPRFSGRQFPNYSSELNVNALELEDSALYLCASSLVGGRNEQFFGPGTRLTVL.